This T cell receptor (beta chain) stems from a study of blood T cell repertoires in COVID-19. Study in general: PBMCs, B-cell-depleted T cells, or T cells were the source of the cDNA or gDNA that made up the material.

Clones were read by immunoSEQ multiplex PCR, and TCRdb kept only the in-frame ones, dropping some. The sample has approximately 280,000 clones, around nine tenths seen once. The CDR3 is 13 residues long. Trimming cost V 4 bases and J 3 bases; bases outside gene matches: 3. The V gene's germline CDR1 is LGHDT and CDR2 YNNKEL (reference sequence). The V gene is TRBV3-1 (or the pseudogene TRBV3-2), the J gene TRBJ2-7; 7 nucleotides line up with TRBD1. The source of this sequence is a man aged 50 to 60 with acute or convalescent COVID-19. The sequenced sample consisted of peripheral blood. CDR3 residues: CASSLRDSYEQYF. CDR3 coding DNA: TGTGCCAGCAGCCTTCGGGACAGCTACGAGCAGTACTTC.